The 9 T cell receptor beta chains below were found in one sample sequenced in a study of blood T cell repertoires in COVID-19. Clones were sequenced by immunoSEQ multiplex PCR, and TCRdb holds only the in-frame ones, with some missing. The sample has 200,000 to 250,000 clones; around 87% are singletons. Sequenced sample: peripheral blood. The receptors come from a man aged 55 to 70 with acute or convalescent COVID-19.

The chain joins TRBV4-2 to TRBJ2-3, with unresolved D. The CDR3 has 13 residues. Germline values: CDR1 LGHNA, CDR2 YNFKEQ. Deletions cut 1 base from V and 1 base from J, with 3 bases between. CDR3 coding DNA: TGTGCCAGCAGCCAAGGGCGCACAGATACGCAGTATTTT. Translated, it gives CASSQGRTDTQYF.

This clone was detected only once. The V call is TRBV10-3, the J call TRBJ1-1; tentative D call: TRBD1 (5 bases). The CDR3 has 12 amino acids. V gave up 5 bases and J gave up 8 bases, with 12 bases separating them. Per germline, CDR1 ENHRY and CDR2 SYGVKD. CDR3 residues: CAISKRGKEAFF. The DNA of the CDR3 is TGTGCCATCAGTAAAAGGGGTAAGGAAGCTTTCTTT.

The chain uses TRBV28 and TRBJ1-4; D perhaps matches TRBD1 (5 bases). V was clipped by 4 bases and J by 8 bases, with 17 bases between them. The CDR3 is 15 amino acids. The germline V gene has CDR1 MDHEN and CDR2 SYDVKM. CDR3 protein: CASSSTGILREKLFF. The CDR3, as DNA: TGTGCCAGCAGTTCCACAGGAATACTAAGAGAAAAACTGTTTTTT.

The chain has TRBV7-2 and TRBJ1-5; D remains unclear. This CDR3 is built from 13 residues. The V end lost 1 base, the J end lost 5 bases, and 6 bases lay between the germline ends. The germline gives CDR1 SGHTA, CDR2 FQGNSA. The chain's CDR3 is CASSLDPDQPQHF. The CDR3 coding sequence is TGTGCCAGCAGCTTAGACCCGGATCAGCCCCAGCATTTT.

Turning to this clone: This sample includes further DNA sequences coding for the same CDR3. The V and J genes are TRBV5-1 and TRBJ2-1; 16 positions agree with TRBD2. V trimming: 4 bases; J trimming: 1 base; junction bases outside the gene matches: 2. The length of the CDR3 is 17 residues. CDR1 is SGHRS and CDR2 is YFSETQ in the germline V gene. The CDR3 loop is CASSPGLAGGSYNEQFF. The CDR3 DNA is TGCGCCAGCAGCCCGGGACTAGCGGGGGGGTCCTACAATGAGCAGTTCTTC.

The rearrangement links TRBV6-5 to TRBJ1-6; tentative D call: TRBD1 (6 bases). The CDR3 covers 15 residues. Trimming shortened V by 6 bases and J by 9 bases, and 18 bases separated the two germline ends. Germline V gives CDR1 MNHEY, CDR2 SVGAGI. The CDR3, as DNA: TGTGCCAGCAGGGGCAGGGGTGCCCGGGGTTCACCCCTCCACTTT. It translates to CASRGRGARGSPLHF.

The J gene is TRBJ2-4, the V gene TRBV18; TRBD1 matches at 9 bases. Germline V CDR1 and CDR2: KGHSH, LQKENI. This CDR3 spans 20 amino acids. V was clipped by 1 base and J by 2 bases; unmatched bases: 15. The CDR3 coding sequence is TGTGCCAGCTCACCACTTCCGGGACAGGGATCGGTTGGGTCCAAAAACATTCAGTACTTC. It codes for CASSPLPGQGSVGSKNIQYF.

The rearrangement joins TRBV19 to TRBJ1-5; D gene ambiguous. From germline, CDR1 is LNHDA and CDR2 SQIVND (reference sequence). The CDR3 is made up of 15 amino acids. Trimming took off 5 bases at V and 4 bases at J, with 15 bases between the two ends. DNA for the CDR3: TGTGCCAGTAGTGGAGGAGGGCGAGAAAATCAGCCCCAGCATTTT. Amino acid sequence: CASSGGGRENQPQHF.

The genes are TRBV18 and TRBJ2-3, with 10 bases matching TRBD2. Germline V lookup: CDR1 KGHSH, CDR2 LQKENI. V lost 8 bases and J lost 5; bases outside the gene matches: 10. This CDR3 has 15 amino acids. DNA of the CDR3: TGTGCCAGCCCCCCCAGCGGGGGGGCCCGAGATACGCAGTATTTT. This translates into CASPPSGGARDTQYF.